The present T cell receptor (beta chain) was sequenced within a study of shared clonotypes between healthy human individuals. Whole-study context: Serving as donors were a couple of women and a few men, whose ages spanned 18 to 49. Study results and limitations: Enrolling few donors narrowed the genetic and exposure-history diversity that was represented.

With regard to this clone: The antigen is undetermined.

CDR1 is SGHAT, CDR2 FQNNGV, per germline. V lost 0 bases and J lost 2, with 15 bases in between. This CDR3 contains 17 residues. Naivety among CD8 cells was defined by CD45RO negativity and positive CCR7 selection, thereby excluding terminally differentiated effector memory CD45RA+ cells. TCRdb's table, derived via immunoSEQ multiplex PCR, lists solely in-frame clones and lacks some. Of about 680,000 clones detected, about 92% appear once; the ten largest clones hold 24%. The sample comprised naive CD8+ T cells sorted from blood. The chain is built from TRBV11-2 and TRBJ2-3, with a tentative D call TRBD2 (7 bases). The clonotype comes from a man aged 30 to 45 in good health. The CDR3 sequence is CASSLEAAGAYTDTQYF. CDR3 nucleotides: TGTGCCAGCAGCTTAGAGGCGGCGGGGGCGTACACAGATACGCAGTATTTT. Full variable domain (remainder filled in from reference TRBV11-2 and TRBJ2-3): EAGVAQSPRYKIIEKRQSVAFWCNPISGHATLYWYQQILGQGPKLLIQFQNNGVVDDSQLPKDRFSAERLKGVDSTLKIQPAKLEDSAVYLCASSLEAAGAYTDTQYFGPGTRLTVL.